These 13 T cell receptor beta chains were all obtained from the same sample, sequenced in a study of T cell responses to AZD1222 COVID-19 vaccine (dated by TCRdb to the early 2020s). Library method: the immunoSEQ multiplex PCR assay. TCRdb re-hosts the immuneACCESS table, in-frame sequences only. Its copies lack some clones; in the studies checked, an unresolved V gene accounts for under half of them, and the cause for the rest is not known. The sample table contains around 140,000 clones; only one count was recorded for about nine tenths of them. 1.5% to 2% of the sample comes from the top ten. Explained via the paper, the time point label denotes: about 28 days (+/-7) after the second vaccine dose. This specimen was peripheral blood, taken 28 days after the second AZD1222 dose. Receptor source: an adult who received the AZD1222 COVID-19 vaccine.

This chain connects TRBV6-2 or TRBV6-3 to TRBJ2-7, with D perhaps matching TRBD2 (5 bases). This CDR3 has 14 residues. Between the trimmed V and J ends, which lost 4 bases and 0 bases, there was a span of 10 bases. CDR1 is MNHEY, CDR2 SVGEGT, per germline. The CDR3 bases are TGTGCCAGCAGTTCTCAAGGGAGCTCCTACGAGCAGTACTTC. This translates into CASSSQGSSYEQYF.

The rearrangement uses TRBV19 and TRBJ1-1, with 9 bases matching TRBD1. V trimming: 6 bases; J trimming: 4 bases; junction bases outside the gene matches: 12. CDR1 is LNHDA, CDR2 SQIVND, per germline (reference sequence). CDR3 length equals 16 residues. CDR3 protein: CASSATGTGKSTEAFF. For the CDR3, the DNA is TGTGCCAGTAGCGCCACCGGGACAGGGAAGTCCACTGAAGCTTTCTTT.

This chain uses TRBV27 with TRBJ2-1, with D unclear. The CDR3 extends over 14 amino acids. V shed 3 bases and J shed 8 bases, with 14 bases lying between them. Per germline, CDR1 MNHEY and CDR2 SMNVEV (reference sequence). CDR3 coding DNA: TGTGCCAGCAGTTTCTACATAAAACTCGATGAGCAGTTCTTC. Translation: CASSFYIKLDEQFF.

This clone came up once. The rearrangement uses TRBV13 and TRBJ2-7; D may be TRBD2 (7 bases). The CDR3 runs 14 residues. With 5 bases removed from V and 4 bases from J, the gap between germline ends came to 15 bases. CDR1 and CDR2 (germline): PRHDT, FYEKMQ (reference sequence). DNA of the CDR3: TGTGCCAGCAGCCTCAGGCGGGGGACATACGAGCAGTACGTC. Its protein is CASSLRRGTYEQYV.

The chain combines TRBV7-8 with TRBJ1-2, with 8 bases identical to TRBD1. CDR3 length equals 15 residues. From germline, CDR1 is SGHVS and CDR2 FQNEAQ. V was clipped by 3 bases and J by 2 bases; unmatched bases: 5. The DNA for the CDR3 is TGTGCCAGCAGCTTGAGGGGGACAGGAAACTATGGCTACACCTTC. It encodes CASSLRGTGNYGYTF.

This clone was observed once. The rearrangement uses TRBV10-3 and TRBJ2-2; D might be TRBD2 (6 bases). Germline CDR1 is ENHRY and CDR2 is SYGVKD. V lost 8 bases, J lost 0 bases, and 16 bases lay in between. The CDR3 runs to 16 residues. CDR3 residues: CAILGGGGSNTGELFF. Written as DNA, the CDR3 is TGTGCCATCCTCGGGGGAGGCGGGTCGAACACCGGGGAGCTGTTTTTT.

V is TRBV4-1 and J is TRBJ2-1, with 7 bases identical to TRBD2. The CDR3 loop spans 17 amino acids. Trimming cost V 0 bases and J 0 bases; bases outside gene matches: 5. The germline CDR1 and CDR2 sequences are MGHRA and YSYEKL. This CDR3 is CASSQDTLAVSYNEQFF. The CDR3 nucleotides read TGCGCCAGCAGCCAAGATACTCTAGCGGTCTCCTACAATGAGCAGTTCTTC.

The chain is built from TRBV18 and TRBJ1-6; 11 bases match TRBD1. The CDR3 is made up of 14 amino acids. The J segment lost 10 bases and the V segment lost 3 bases, leaving 2 bases of the junction unmatched. Germline assignment: CDR1 KGHSH and CDR2 LQKENI. The CDR3 loop reads CASSPGTGGSPLHF. The CDR3 bases are TGTGCCAGCTCACCCGGGACAGGGGGGTCACCCCTCCACTTT.

The rearrangement uses TRBV24-1 and TRBJ2-5, with D possibly being TRBD1 (5 bases). Germline V lookup: CDR1 KGHDR, CDR2 SFDVKD. The CDR3 consists of 13 residues. The germline V and J ends were trimmed by 0 bases and 7 bases, with 8 bases remaining between them. CDR3 in DNA: TGTGCCACCAGTGATTTGACGCAGGGGACCCAGTACTTC. Its protein product is CATSDLTQGTQYF.

The rearrangement joins TRBV29-1 to TRBJ1-6, with 8 bases that match TRBD1. The germline V gene encodes CDR1 SQVTM and CDR2 ANQGSEA. V was pared by 6 bases and J by 10 bases, with 5 bases of the junction left unmatched. There are 12 residues in the CDR3. The chain's CDR3 is CSVTTGASPLHF. In nucleotides, the CDR3 is TGCAGCGTCACGACAGGGGCCTCACCCCTCCACTTT. The variable domain in full, with the rest retrieved from reference TRBV29-1 and TRBJ1-6, is SAVISQKPSRDICQRGTSLTIQCQVDSQVTMMFWYRQQPGQSLTLIATANQGSEATYESGFVIDKFPISRPNLTFSTLTVSNMSPEDSSIYLCSVTTGASPLHFGNGTRLTVT.

The chain links TRBV3-1 (or the pseudogene TRBV3-2) to TRBJ1-4; D remains unclear. The V end lost 2 bases, the J end lost 13 bases, and 8 bases lay between the germline ends. The germline CDR1 and CDR2 sequences are LGHDT and YNNKEL (reference sequence). CDR3 length: 11 amino acids. CDR3 loop: CASSQSGVLFF. CDR3 bases: TGTGCCAGCAGCCAATCTGGAGTACTGTTTTTT.

The J gene is TRBJ1-1, the V gene TRBV7-6; 12 nucleotides line up with TRBD1. The CDR3 covers 17 residues. Germline CDR1 is SGHVS and CDR2 is FNYEAQ. V shed 1 base, J shed 2 bases, and the junction held 5 bases outside the gene matches. In DNA, the CDR3 is TGTGCCAGCAGCTTAGGAGGGACAGGGGGCCCCAACACTGAAGCTTTCTTT. This gives the protein CASSLGGTGGPNTEAFF.

CDR3 in amino acids: CANRTDSNQPQHF. The CDR3 DNA is TGTGCCAACCGGACGGATAGCAATCAGCCCCAGCATTTT. V and J are TRBV21-1 and TRBJ1-5. TRBV21-1 is reported as a pseudogene. The CDR3 totals 13 residues.